The 2 T cell receptor beta chains below all came from one sample that was sequenced in a study of siplizumab effects on memory and regulatory T cells. This table comes from immunoSEQ multiplex PCR, and its TCRdb copy is limited to in-frame clones, with some not included. The sample shows over 60,000 clones, under 95% of them seen only once. The source material was CD8+ T cells sorted from blood. These receptors were obtained from a human donor in good health.

The chain employs TRBV14 and TRBJ1-4; D gene unclear. The CDR3 runs 15 residues. Looked up from germline, CDR1 is SGHDN and CDR2 is FVKESK. Trimming cost V 4 bases and J 1 base, with 10 bases left between them. The CDR3 region is CASSPTSGTNEKLFF. The DNA for the CDR3 is TGTGCCAGCAGCCCGACGTCCGGAACTAATGAAAAACTGTTTTTT.

This clone was counted many times. V is TRBV5-5 and J is TRBJ2-7; D is perhaps TRBD1 (6 bases). Germline lookup yields CDR1 SGHKS and CDR2 YYEKEE (reference sequence). Trimming took 1 base from V and 3 from J, leaving 14 bases between them. This CDR3 spans 15 amino acids. Here the CDR3 reads CASSLFPGHIYEQYF. DNA of the CDR3: TGTGCCAGCAGCTTGTTCCCGGGACATATCTACGAGCAGTACTTC.